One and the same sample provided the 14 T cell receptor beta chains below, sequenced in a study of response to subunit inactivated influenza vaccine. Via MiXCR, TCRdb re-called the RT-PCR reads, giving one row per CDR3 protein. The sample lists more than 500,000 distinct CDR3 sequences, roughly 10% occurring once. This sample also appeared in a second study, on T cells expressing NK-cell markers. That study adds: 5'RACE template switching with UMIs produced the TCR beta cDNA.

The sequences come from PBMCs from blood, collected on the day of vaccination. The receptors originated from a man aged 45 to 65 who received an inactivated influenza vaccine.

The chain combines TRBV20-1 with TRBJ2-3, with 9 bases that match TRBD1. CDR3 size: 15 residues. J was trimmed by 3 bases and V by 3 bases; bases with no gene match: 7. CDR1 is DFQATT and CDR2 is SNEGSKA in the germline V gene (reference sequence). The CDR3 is CSASAGTGRTDTQYF. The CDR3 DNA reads TGCAGTGCTAGCGCCGGGACAGGGAGGACAGATACGCAGTATTTT.

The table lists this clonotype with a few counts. This chain's CDR3 is CASSLIVILEEAVDQETQYF. CDR3 DNA: TGTGCCAGCAGCTTAATAGTAATACTAGAGGAGGCCGTGGACCAAGAGACCCAGTACTTC. This chain links TRBV11-1 with TRBJ2-5; D may be TRBD2 (5 bases). Germline V gives CDR1 SGHAT, CDR2 FQDESV (reference sequence). Between the trimmed V and J ends, which lost 2 bases and 0 bases, there was a span of 25 bases. This CDR3 is built from 20 residues. The full variable domain, completed using reference TRBV11-1 and TRBJ2-5, is EAEVAQSPRYKITEKSQAVAFWCDPISGHATLYWYRQILGQGPELLVQFQDESVVDDSQLPKDRFSAERLKGVDSTLKIQPAELGDSAMYLCASSLIVILEEAVDQETQYFGPGTRLLVL.

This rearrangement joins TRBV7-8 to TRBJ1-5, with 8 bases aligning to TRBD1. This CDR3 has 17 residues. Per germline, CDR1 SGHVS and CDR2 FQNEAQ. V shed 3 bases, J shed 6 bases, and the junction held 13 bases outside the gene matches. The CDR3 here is CASSFRSWDRRGQPQHF. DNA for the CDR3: TGTGCCAGCAGCTTTCGCTCTTGGGACAGGCGAGGTCAGCCCCAGCATTTT.

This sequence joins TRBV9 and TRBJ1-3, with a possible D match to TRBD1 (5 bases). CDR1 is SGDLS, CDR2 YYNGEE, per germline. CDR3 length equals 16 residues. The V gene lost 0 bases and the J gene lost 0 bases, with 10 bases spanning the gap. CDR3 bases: TGTGCCAGCAGCGTAGGGGGACTCCTCTCTGGAAACACCATATATTTT. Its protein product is CASSVGGLLSGNTIYF. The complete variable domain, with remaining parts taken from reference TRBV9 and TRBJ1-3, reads DSGVTQTPKHLITATGQRVTLRCSPRSGDLSVYWYQQSLDQGLQFLIQYYNGEERAKGNILERFSAQQFPDLHSELNLSSLELGDSALYFCASSVGGLLSGNTIYFGEGSWLTVV.

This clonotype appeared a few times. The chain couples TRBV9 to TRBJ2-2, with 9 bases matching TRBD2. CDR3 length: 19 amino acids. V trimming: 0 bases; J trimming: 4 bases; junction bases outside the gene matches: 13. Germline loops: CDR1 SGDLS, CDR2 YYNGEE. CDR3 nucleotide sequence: TGTGCCAGCAGCGTAGTGAGTACCAGCGGGGGGTTATTCACCGGGGAGCTGTTTTTT. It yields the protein CASSVVSTSGGLFTGELFF.

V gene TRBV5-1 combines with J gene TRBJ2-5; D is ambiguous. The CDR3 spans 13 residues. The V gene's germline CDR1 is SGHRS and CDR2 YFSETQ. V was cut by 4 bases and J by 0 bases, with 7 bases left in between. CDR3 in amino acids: CASSLWDQETQYF. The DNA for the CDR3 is TGCGCCAGCAGCCTATGGGACCAAGAGACCCAGTACTTC. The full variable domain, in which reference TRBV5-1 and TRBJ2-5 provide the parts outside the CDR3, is KAGVTQTPRYLIKTRGQQVTLSCSPISGHRSVSWYQQTPGQGLQFLFEYFSETQRNKGNFPGRFSGRQFSNSRSEMNVSTLELGDSALYLCASSLWDQETQYFGPGTRLLVL.

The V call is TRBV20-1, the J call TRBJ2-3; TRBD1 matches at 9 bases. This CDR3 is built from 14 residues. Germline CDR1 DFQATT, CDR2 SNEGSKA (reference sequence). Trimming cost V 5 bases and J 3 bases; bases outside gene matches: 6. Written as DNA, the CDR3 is TGCAGTGCTCGGGACAGGGAGGAGACAGATACGCAGTATTTT. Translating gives CSARDREETDTQYF.

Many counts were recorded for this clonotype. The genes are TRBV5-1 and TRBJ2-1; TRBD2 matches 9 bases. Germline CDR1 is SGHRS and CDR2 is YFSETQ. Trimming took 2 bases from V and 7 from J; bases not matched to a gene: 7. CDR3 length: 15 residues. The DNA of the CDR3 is TGCGCCAGCAGCTTAGAGCGGGGGGCCGGAAATGAGCAGTTCTTC. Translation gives CASSLERGAGNEQFF.

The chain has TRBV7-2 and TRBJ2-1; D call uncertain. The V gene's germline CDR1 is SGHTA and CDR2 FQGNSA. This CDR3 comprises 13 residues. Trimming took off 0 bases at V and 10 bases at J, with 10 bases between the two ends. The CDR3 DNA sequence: TGTGCCAGCAGCTTAGCGGCGAGTCGCGAGCAGTTCTTC. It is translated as CASSLAASREQFF.

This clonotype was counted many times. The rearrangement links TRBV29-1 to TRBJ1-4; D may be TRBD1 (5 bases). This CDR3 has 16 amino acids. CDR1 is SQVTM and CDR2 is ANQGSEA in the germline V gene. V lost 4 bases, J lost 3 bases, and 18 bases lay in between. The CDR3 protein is CSVGELKGAANEKLFF. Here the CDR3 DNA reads TGCAGCGTTGGGGAGCTGAAAGGGGCGGCTAATGAAAAACTGTTTTTT.

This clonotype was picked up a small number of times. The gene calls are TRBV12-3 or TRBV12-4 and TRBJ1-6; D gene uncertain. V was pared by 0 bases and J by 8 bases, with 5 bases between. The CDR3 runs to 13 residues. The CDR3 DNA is TGTGCCAGCAGTTTAGCCCAGTATTCACCCCTCCACTTT. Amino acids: CASSLAQYSPLHF.

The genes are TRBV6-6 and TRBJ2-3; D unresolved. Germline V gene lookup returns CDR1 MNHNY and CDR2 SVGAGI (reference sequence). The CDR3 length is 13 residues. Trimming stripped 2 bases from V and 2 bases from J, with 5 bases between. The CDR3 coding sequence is TGTGCCAGCAGTTACCTAAACACAGATACGCAGTATTTT. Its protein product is CASSYLNTDTQYF.

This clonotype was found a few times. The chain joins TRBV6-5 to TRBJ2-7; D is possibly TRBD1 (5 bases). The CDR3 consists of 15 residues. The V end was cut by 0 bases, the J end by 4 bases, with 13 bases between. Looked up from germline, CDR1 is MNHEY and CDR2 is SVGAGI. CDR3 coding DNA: TGTGCCAGCAGTTACTCGGTCCAGGACAATTACGAGCAGTACTTC. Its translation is CASSYSVQDNYEQYF.

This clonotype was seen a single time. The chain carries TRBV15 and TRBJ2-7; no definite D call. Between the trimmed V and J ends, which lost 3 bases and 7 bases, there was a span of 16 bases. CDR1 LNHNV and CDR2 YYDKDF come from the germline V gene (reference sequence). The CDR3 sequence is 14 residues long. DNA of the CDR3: TGTGCCACCAGCAGGGGCCACTTCCCCCTAGAGCAGTACTTC. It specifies CATSRGHFPLEQYF.